The rows below give T cell receptor beta chains drawn from one sample of a study of CDR3 diversity in severe acne. TCRdb independently ran MiXCR on the PCR reads; one entry per CDR3 protein. The sample yields over 100,000 distinct CDR3 sequences, 51% seen once. The specimen sequenced was blood. The receptors shown here come from a male donor with acne. The CDR3 runs from the conserved cysteine through the conserved F or W. A D gene is named only where the DNA matches it firmly. Clone size is not always given. Where it is, it says once, few, many or a class for expanded clones.

D: -; J: TRBJ2-2; size: -; V: TRBV11-1; CDR3: CASSLSTSGELFF; DNA: TGTGCCAGCAGCTTATCTACATCCGGGGAGCTGTTTTTT
D: -; J: TRBJ1-1; size: few; V: TRBV2; CDR3: CASSEGIRGTEAFF; DNA: TGTGCCAGCAGTGAAGGTATCAGGGGCACTGAAGCTTTCTTT
D: TRBD1; J: TRBJ2-4; size: many; V: TRBV20-1; CDR3: CSARDSFAKNIQYF; DNA: TGCAGTGCAAGGGACAGCTTTGCCAAAAACATTCAGTACTTC
D: TRBD2; J: TRBJ2-3; size: -; V: TRBV11-2; CDR3: CASSQLGLVAGGPDTQYF; DNA: TGTGCCAGCAGCCAGCTGGGGTTGGTAGCGGGAGGGCCAGATACGCAGTATTTT
D: TRBD1; J: TRBJ1-2; size: once; V: TRBV28; CDR3: CASSLQPGQGNGYTF; DNA: TGTGCCAGCAGTCTCCAACCGGGACAGGGTAATGGCTACACCTTC
D: -; J: TRBJ1-5; size: -; V: TRBV10-3; CDR3: CASPRARVFNQPQHF; DNA: TGTGCCAGTCCCCGGGCCCGGGTGTTCAATCAGCCCCAGCATTTT
D: TRBD2; J: TRBJ2-1; size: -; V: TRBV7-3; CDR3: CASSRNPGTSGSGEQFF; DNA: TGTGCCAGCAGCAGAAACCCCGGGACTAGCGGGAGTGGTGAGCAGTTCTTC
D: TRBD2; J: TRBJ2-7; size: -; V: TRBV29-1; CDR3: CSVEGASGKLSSYEQYF; DNA: TGCAGCGTTGAAGGGGCTAGCGGGAAACTAAGCTCCTACGAGCAGTACTTC
D: TRBD1; J: TRBJ1-1; size: -; V: TRBV5-1; CDR3: CASSPPGARGSTEAFF; DNA: TGCGCCAGCAGCCCCCCGGGGGCCAGGGGGAGCACTGAAGCTTTCTTT
D: TRBD1; J: TRBJ2-7; size: -; V: TRBV29-1; CDR3: CSVVGQGLYEQYF; DNA: TGCAGCGTTGTGGGACAGGGACTCTACGAGCAGTACTTC